This T cell receptor beta chain is drawn from a study of CD8 T cells in Susac syndrome. RNA totalling about 0.45 to 1 ug underwent reverse transcription with random hexamers. TCRdb itself ran the immunoSEQ multiplex PCR reads through MiXCR, one entry per CDR3 protein. The sample lists 250,000 to 300,000 distinct CDR3 sequences, approximately 81% occurring once. Sequenced sample: CD8+ T cells from PBMCs. The origin of this receptor is a human donor with multiple sclerosis.

The CDR3 loop is CASSLFFGEQYF. DNA of the CDR3: TGTGCCAGCAGTTTATTCTTCGGTGAGCAGTACTTC. This chain links TRBV28 with TRBJ2-7, with no clear D. Between the trimmed V and J ends, which lost 1 base and 7 bases, there was a span of 8 bases. From germline, CDR1 is MDHEN and CDR2 SYDVKM. The CDR3 is 12 amino acids.